The rows below give T cell receptor beta chains drawn from one sample of a study of CD8+CD57+ T cells in acquired aplastic anemia. In TCRdb, the reads were re-called with MiXCR into one record per CDR3 protein. There are 100,000 to 150,000 distinct CDR3 sequences in the sample; 58% occur only once, and around 29% lies in the top ten. Sequencing was carried out using sorted CD4+, CD8+, or CD8+CD57+ T cells (not recorded which) from PBMCs. These receptors were collected from a human donor with aplastic anemia. CDR3s include the opening cysteine and the closing phenylalanine or tryptophan. A D gene is named only where the DNA matches it firmly. Size values are once, few and many counts, or a class for expanded clones, and some rows have none.

v_gene	d_gene	j_gene	abundance	CDR3nt	CDR3aa
TRBV10-3	TRBD2	TRBJ2-3	NA	TGTGCCATCAGTGACCCGACTAGCGGACCCATAGATACGCAGTATTTT	CAISDPTSGPIDTQYF
TRBV7-9	TRBD1	TRBJ1-1	once	TGTGCCAGCAGCCCGCAGGTGGGGACAGTTAACACTGAAGCTTTCTTT	CASSPQVGTVNTEAFF
TRBV7-9	NA	TRBJ2-7	few	TGTGCCAGCAGCTTGGCAGGGATCTACGAGCAGTACTTC	CASSLAGIYEQYF
TRBV24-1	NA	TRBJ2-1	NA	TGTGCCACCAGTGCAGCGGACCGTTCTAATGAGCAGTTCTTC	CATSAADRSNEQFF
TRBV7-9	NA	TRBJ2-3	NA	TGTGCCAGCAGTTTCGTCGCAGGCACAGATACGCAGTATTTT	CASSFVAGTDTQYF
TRBV24-1	NA	TRBJ1-1	NA	TGTGCCACCAGTGATGGGCACTTCAGAGCTTTCTTT	CATSDGHFRAFF
TRBV5-4	TRBD1	TRBJ2-2	NA	TGTGCCAGCAGCTCCAATCCGGGACAGGGGGCGAGAATCACCGGGGAGCTGTTTTTT	CASSSNPGQGARITGELFF
TRBV7-2	NA	TRBJ1-2	NA	TGTGCCAGCAGCTTAGCGCGGTCGGGGGGCCTTGACTATGGCTACACCTTC	CASSLARSGGLDYGYTF
TRBV11-2	TRBD2	TRBJ2-1	many	TGTGCCAGCAGCTACGGAGCGGGGGCGAATGAGCAGTTCTTC	CASSYGAGANEQFF
TRBV30	NA	TRBJ1-6	many	TGTGCCTGGAGTATGGAGGGTAATTCACCCCTCCACTTT	CAWSMEGNSPLHF
TRBV20-1	TRBD1	TRBJ1-1	NA	TGCAGTGCTACAAAACAGGGGGAACGTGAAGCTTTCTTT	CSATKQGEREAFF
TRBV20-1	NA	TRBJ2-5	once	TGCAGTGCTAGAGCGTTCGACATCCAAGAGACCCAGTACTTC	CSARAFDIQETQYF
TRBV29-1	NA	TRBJ1-1	few	TGCAGCGTTCCTAGGTGGGCAGGGGACACTGAAGCTTTCTTT	CSVPRWAGDTEAFF
TRBV7-8	NA	TRBJ2-5	NA	TGTGCCAGCAGCTCCCATGGGGCCAGACTGTGGACCCAGTACTTC	CASSSHGARLWTQYF
TRBV9	NA	TRBJ2-3	few	TGTGCCAGCAGCCCTTTTTTATTCCTGGGGGTTACAGATACGCAGTATTTT	CASSPFLFLGVTDTQYF
TRBV20-1	TRBD1	TRBJ1-6	many	TGCAGTGCTAGAATTATCGGGACAGGCAATTCACCCCTCCACTTT	CSARIIGTGNSPLHF
TRBV2	NA	TRBJ1-2	NA	TGTGCCAGCAGTGAAAGCCCCAGGGTTCCCCTCTATGGCTACACCTTC	CASSESPRVPLYGYTF